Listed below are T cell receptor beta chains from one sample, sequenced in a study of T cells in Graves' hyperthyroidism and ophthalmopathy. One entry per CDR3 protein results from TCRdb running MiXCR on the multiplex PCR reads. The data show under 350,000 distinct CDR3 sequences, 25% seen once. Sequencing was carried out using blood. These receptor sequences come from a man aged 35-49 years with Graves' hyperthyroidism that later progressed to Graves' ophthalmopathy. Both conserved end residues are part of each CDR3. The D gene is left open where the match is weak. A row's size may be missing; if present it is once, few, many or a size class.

CDR3 DNA: TGTGCCACCTCGGGGAACACCGGGGAGCTGTTTTTT
CDR3 protein: CATSGNTGELFF
D gene: NA
J gene: TRBJ2-2
V gene: TRBV28
clone size: many

CDR3 DNA: TGTGCCTGGACTAGCTCACGACACTCAGGGACCCAGTACTTC
CDR3 protein: CAWTSSRHSGTQYF
D gene: NA
J gene: TRBJ2-5
V gene: TRBV30
clone size: many

CDR3 DNA: TGTGCCAGCAGTCCCCAAGGGGGGGGGACTGAAGCTTTCTTT
CDR3 protein: CASSPQGGGTEAFF
D gene: NA
J gene: TRBJ1-1
V gene: TRBV12-3/TRBV12-4
clone size: few

CDR3 DNA: TGTGCCAGTAGTACCGCAATCTGGGACAGCCACAATCAGCCCCAGCATTTT
CDR3 protein: CASSTAIWDSHNQPQHF
D gene: TRBD1
J gene: TRBJ1-5
V gene: TRBV19
clone size: many

CDR3 DNA: TGTGCCAGCAGCTCCCATGGGACTACTATCGGGGAGACCCAGTACTTC
CDR3 protein: CASSSHGTTIGETQYF
D gene: TRBD2
J gene: TRBJ2-5
V gene: TRBV3-1
clone size: many

CDR3 DNA: TGTGCCAGCAGGGTCCTCGCGGGGGACACAGATACGCAGTATTTT
CDR3 protein: CASRVLAGDTDTQYF
D gene: TRBD2
J gene: TRBJ2-3
V gene: TRBV12-3/TRBV12-4
clone size: NA

CDR3 DNA: TGTGCCAGCAGTTATTGGTCCCAGGGTGCAGAGACCCAGTACTTC
CDR3 protein: CASSYWSQGAETQYF
D gene: NA
J gene: TRBJ2-5
V gene: TRBV6-5
clone size: many

CDR3 DNA: TGTGCCAGCAGGGGACAGTTTGCTTATGGCTACACCTTC
CDR3 protein: CASRGQFAYGYTF
D gene: TRBD1
J gene: TRBJ1-2
V gene: TRBV6-2/TRBV6-3
clone size: many

CDR3 DNA: TGTGCCAGCAGTGACCCGGGACAGTCTAGGCACCTCCACTTT
CDR3 protein: CASSDPGQSRHLHF
D gene: TRBD1
J gene: TRBJ1-6
V gene: TRBV6-1
clone size: many

CDR3 DNA: TGCAGCGTTGAAGGGGTTAATAGCGGGAGGTACGAGCAGTACTTC
CDR3 protein: CSVEGVNSGRYEQYF
D gene: TRBD2
J gene: TRBJ2-7
V gene: TRBV29-1
clone size: NA

CDR3 DNA: TGTGCCACCAGTGTCCGAGACAGGGAAGTTGGGACCGGGGGCACTGAAGCTTTCTTT
CDR3 protein: CATSVRDREVGTGGTEAFF
D gene: TRBD1
J gene: TRBJ1-1
V gene: TRBV24-1
clone size: once

CDR3 DNA: TGCGCCAGCAGCTCAACACAGGGCGGGGACACCGGGGAGCTGTTTTTT
CDR3 protein: CASSSTQGGDTGELFF
D gene: NA
J gene: TRBJ2-2
V gene: TRBV5-1
clone size: many

CDR3 DNA: TGTGCCAGCAGTTACTCGAGACAAGATACTAACTATGGCTACACCTTC
CDR3 protein: CASSYSRQDTNYGYTF
D gene: NA
J gene: TRBJ1-2
V gene: TRBV6-2/TRBV6-3
clone size: many

CDR3 DNA: TGTGCCAGCAGTGCCCCGGTCCGCACAGATACGCAGTATTTT
CDR3 protein: CASSAPVRTDTQYF
D gene: NA
J gene: TRBJ2-3
V gene: TRBV6-1
clone size: many

CDR3 DNA: TGTGCCAGCAGCCCCTACGGGGGCTCGGGCACTGAAGCTTTCTTT
CDR3 protein: CASSPYGGSGTEAFF
D gene: NA
J gene: TRBJ1-1
V gene: TRBV7-3
clone size: many

CDR3 DNA: TGTGCCAGCCATGCCTGGAGCACTGAAGCTTTCTTT
CDR3 protein: CASHAWSTEAFF
D gene: NA
J gene: TRBJ1-1
V gene: TRBV6-2/TRBV6-3
clone size: many

CDR3 DNA: TGCGCCAGCAGCCAACCGGGTGGCTACGAGCAGTACTTC
CDR3 protein: CASSQPGGYEQYF
D gene: NA
J gene: TRBJ2-7
V gene: TRBV4-1
clone size: NA

CDR3 DNA: TGTGCCAGCAGTGAAACGTTGATAGGGAGAGCTCTCGGCTACACCTTC
CDR3 protein: CASSETLIGRALGYTF
D gene: NA
J gene: TRBJ1-2
V gene: TRBV6-1
clone size: many

CDR3 DNA: TGTGCCGGCTCACCGGTTTCTGGGAACACTGAAGCTTTCTTT
CDR3 protein: CAGSPVSGNTEAFF
D gene: NA
J gene: TRBJ1-1
V gene: TRBV18
clone size: many

CDR3 DNA: TGTGCCAGCACCCCCGGGACAGGGGGCCGCCGCGCCTATGGCTACACCTTC
CDR3 protein: CASTPGTGGRRAYGYTF
D gene: TRBD1
J gene: TRBJ1-2
V gene: TRBV12-3/TRBV12-4
clone size: many

CDR3 DNA: TGTGCCAGTATCACCGCCACAAGCTTCGGCTATGGCTACACCTTC
CDR3 protein: CASITATSFGYGYTF
D gene: NA
J gene: TRBJ1-2
V gene: TRBV19
clone size: once

CDR3 DNA: TGTGCCTGGAGGGGTGACGGCAATCAGCCCCAGCATTTT
CDR3 protein: CAWRGDGNQPQHF
D gene: NA
J gene: TRBJ1-5
V gene: TRBV30
clone size: few

CDR3 DNA: TGTGCCACCAGTGACTCCGGCGGGAACGAGCAGTACTTC
CDR3 protein: CATSDSGGNEQYF
D gene: NA
J gene: TRBJ2-7
V gene: TRBV24-1
clone size: many

CDR3 DNA: TGTGCCAGCAGTCACCTTCGGGCGCCACTTCACTATGGCTACACCTTC
CDR3 protein: CASSHLRAPLHYGYTF
D gene: NA
J gene: TRBJ1-2
V gene: TRBV6-2/TRBV6-3
clone size: once

CDR3 DNA: TGTGCCAGCAGATCCGGGACACTTAATAGCAATCAGCCCCAGCATTTT
CDR3 protein: CASRSGTLNSNQPQHF
D gene: NA
J gene: TRBJ1-5
V gene: TRBV6-2/TRBV6-3
clone size: NA

CDR3 DNA: TGTGCCAGCAGTTTGCAGGGACAACCTCAGCCCCAGCATTTT
CDR3 protein: CASSLQGQPQPQHF
D gene: NA
J gene: TRBJ1-5
V gene: TRBV28
clone size: few

CDR3 DNA: TGTGCCAGCAGCCGCCGGGACAGTAATCAGCCCCAGCATTTT
CDR3 protein: CASSRRDSNQPQHF
D gene: TRBD1
J gene: TRBJ1-5
V gene: TRBV3-1
clone size: few

CDR3 DNA: TGTGCCAGCAGAAAAGCAGGGGGTGGGGACGAGCAGTACTTC
CDR3 protein: CASRKAGGGDEQYF
D gene: TRBD1
J gene: TRBJ2-7
V gene: TRBV28
clone size: NA

CDR3 DNA: TGTGCCAGCAGCTATACCGGGACAGGGGGAGGAGAGACCCAGTACTTC
CDR3 protein: CASSYTGTGGGETQYF
D gene: TRBD1
J gene: TRBJ2-5
V gene: TRBV7-2
clone size: NA

CDR3 DNA: TGCGCCAGCAGCGCGGGGACAGAGCAGTTTTACGAGCAGTACTTC
CDR3 protein: CASSAGTEQFYEQYF
D gene: NA
J gene: TRBJ2-7
V gene: TRBV5-1
clone size: many

CDR3 DNA: TGTGCCAGCAGTTTAGGGAAGACCCAGTACTTC
CDR3 protein: CASSLGKTQYF
D gene: NA
J gene: TRBJ2-5
V gene: TRBV12-3/TRBV12-4
clone size: many

CDR3 DNA: TGTGCCAGCAGCTTAGAAGGGTTTACCGGGACAGGGTATGGCTACACCTTC
CDR3 protein: CASSLEGFTGTGYGYTF
D gene: TRBD1
J gene: TRBJ1-2
V gene: TRBV7-6
clone size: many

CDR3 DNA: TGTGCCAGCATACCGTCGAAGGTCCAGGCCACTGAAGCTTTCTTT
CDR3 protein: CASIPSKVQATEAFF
D gene: NA
J gene: TRBJ1-1
V gene: TRBV6-1
clone size: few

CDR3 DNA: TGTGCCAGCAGCCCAAGGACCCACACCGGGGAGCTGTTTTTT
CDR3 protein: CASSPRTHTGELFF
D gene: NA
J gene: TRBJ2-2
V gene: TRBV7-9
clone size: many

CDR3 DNA: TGTGCCTCAATTCACCGGGACAGGGACTATGGCTACACCTTC
CDR3 protein: CASIHRDRDYGYTF
D gene: TRBD1
J gene: TRBJ1-2
V gene: TRBV30
clone size: many

CDR3 DNA: TGTGCCAGCAGCTTAGATCTCGACGGGGAGCTGTTTTTT
CDR3 protein: CASSLDLDGELFF
D gene: NA
J gene: TRBJ2-2
V gene: TRBV11-3
clone size: many

CDR3 DNA: TGTGCCACCAGCCGCAAGACAGGCCAGACCGGGGAGCTGTTTTTT
CDR3 protein: CATSRKTGQTGELFF
D gene: NA
J gene: TRBJ2-2
V gene: TRBV10-3
clone size: NA

CDR3 DNA: TGCGCCAGCAGCTTGACAAACTATGGCTACACCTTC
CDR3 protein: CASSLTNYGYTF
D gene: NA
J gene: TRBJ1-2
V gene: TRBV5-1
clone size: many

CDR3 DNA: TGTGCCAGTACACAGTCCGGGAGGTTGAACACCGGGGAGCTGTTTTTT
CDR3 protein: CASTQSGRLNTGELFF
D gene: TRBD2
J gene: TRBJ2-2
V gene: TRBV19
clone size: many

CDR3 DNA: TGTGCCAGCAGCCGGACTAGCGGGCGGGACAGGGGCACCGGGGAGCTGTTTTTT
CDR3 protein: CASSRTSGRDRGTGELFF
D gene: NA
J gene: TRBJ2-2
V gene: TRBV6-2/TRBV6-3
clone size: NA

CDR3 DNA: TGCAGACCGGGACAGTCGAACACCGGGGAGCTGTTTTTT
CDR3 protein: CRPGQSNTGELFF
D gene: TRBD1
J gene: TRBJ2-2
V gene: TRBV20-1
clone size: many

CDR3 DNA: TGTGCCAGCAGTAAACGAGCGGCCGAGGGCGCTTTCTTT
CDR3 protein: CASSKRAAEGAFF
D gene: NA
J gene: TRBJ1-1
V gene: TRBV28
clone size: NA

CDR3 DNA: TGTGCCACCTATGGACGGCCGAACACCGGGGAGCTGTTTTTT
CDR3 protein: CATYGRPNTGELFF
D gene: NA
J gene: TRBJ2-2
V gene: TRBV24-1
clone size: many

CDR3 DNA: TGTGCCAGCAGCTTAGCATTCCGAACTGAAGCTTTCTTT
CDR3 protein: CASSLAFRTEAFF
D gene: NA
J gene: TRBJ1-1
V gene: TRBV7-2
clone size: NA

CDR3 DNA: TGTGCCAGCTCACCAGTGAGGACAATAGCCAAAAACATTCAGTACTTC
CDR3 protein: CASSPVRTIAKNIQYF
D gene: NA
J gene: TRBJ2-4
V gene: TRBV18
clone size: few

CDR3 DNA: TGTGCCAGCAGCTTACTCAGGGGTTCGCCGGAGACCCAGTACTTC
CDR3 protein: CASSLLRGSPETQYF
D gene: NA
J gene: TRBJ2-5
V gene: TRBV11-3
clone size: many

CDR3 DNA: TGTGCCAGCAGCTTATATCCCCTATCGAACTATGGCTACACCTTC
CDR3 protein: CASSLYPLSNYGYTF
D gene: NA
J gene: TRBJ1-2
V gene: TRBV9
clone size: NA

CDR3 DNA: TGTGCCAGCAGTTTCCCGGGGCCGGGAGGACTACAAGAGACCCAGTACTTC
CDR3 protein: CASSFPGPGGLQETQYF
D gene: TRBD2
J gene: TRBJ2-5
V gene: TRBV28
clone size: NA

CDR3 DNA: TGTGCCAGCAGTCACCAGGGGACAGCCTCCTACAATGAGCAGTTCTTC
CDR3 protein: CASSHQGTASYNEQFF
D gene: TRBD1
J gene: TRBJ2-1
V gene: TRBV6-5
clone size: many

CDR3 DNA: TGTGCCATCAGTGAGATTATGACAACCACTGAAGCTTTCTTT
CDR3 protein: CAISEIMTTTEAFF
D gene: NA
J gene: TRBJ1-1
V gene: TRBV10-3
clone size: few

CDR3 DNA: TGCGCCAGCAGCTTTGGTTCACCTGGGGCCAACGTCCTGACTTTC
CDR3 protein: CASSFGSPGANVLTF
D gene: NA
J gene: TRBJ2-6
V gene: TRBV5-1
clone size: many

CDR3 DNA: TGTGCCAGCAGTTTTGGAGGGGGTAATTCACCCCTCCACTTT
CDR3 protein: CASSFGGGNSPLHF
D gene: NA
J gene: TRBJ1-6
V gene: TRBV12-3/TRBV12-4
clone size: NA

CDR3 DNA: TGTGCCAGCAGTTTAGGGACAGGGCGGGATAGCAATCAGCCCCAGCATTTT
CDR3 protein: CASSLGTGRDSNQPQHF
D gene: TRBD1
J gene: TRBJ1-5
V gene: TRBV12-3/TRBV12-4
clone size: many

CDR3 DNA: TGCGCCAGCAGCGTAAACAGAAACTATGGCTACACCTTC
CDR3 protein: CASSVNRNYGYTF
D gene: NA
J gene: TRBJ1-2
V gene: TRBV5-1
clone size: many

CDR3 DNA: TGCAGTGCTAGAGACGGACAGACCCAAGAGACCCAGTACTTC
CDR3 protein: CSARDGQTQETQYF
D gene: NA
J gene: TRBJ2-5
V gene: TRBV20-1
clone size: many

CDR3 DNA: TGTGCCAGCAGCTCAAAGACCCGTACCAAAAACATTCAGTACTTC
CDR3 protein: CASSSKTRTKNIQYF
D gene: NA
J gene: TRBJ2-4
V gene: TRBV11-2
clone size: many